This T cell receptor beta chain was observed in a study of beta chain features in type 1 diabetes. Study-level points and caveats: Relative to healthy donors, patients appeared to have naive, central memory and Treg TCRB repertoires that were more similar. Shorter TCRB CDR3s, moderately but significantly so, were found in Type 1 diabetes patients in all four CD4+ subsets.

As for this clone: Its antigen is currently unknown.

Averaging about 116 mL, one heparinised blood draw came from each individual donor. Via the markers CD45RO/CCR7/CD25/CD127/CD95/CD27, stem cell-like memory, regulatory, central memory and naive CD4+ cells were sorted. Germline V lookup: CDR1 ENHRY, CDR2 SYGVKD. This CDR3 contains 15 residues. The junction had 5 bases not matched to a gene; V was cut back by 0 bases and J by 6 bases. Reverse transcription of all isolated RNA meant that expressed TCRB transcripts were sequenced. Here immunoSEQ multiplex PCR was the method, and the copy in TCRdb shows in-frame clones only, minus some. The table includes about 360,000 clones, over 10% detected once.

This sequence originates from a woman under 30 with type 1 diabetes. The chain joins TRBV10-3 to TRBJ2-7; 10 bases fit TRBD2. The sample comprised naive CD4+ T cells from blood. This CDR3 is CAISESLAGRAEQYF. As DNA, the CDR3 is TGTGCCATCAGTGAGTCACTAGCGGGGAGGGCCGAGCAGTACTTC.